What follows describes a single T cell receptor (beta chain). Antigen: not known. The data originate from a study of long-term antiretroviral therapy in people with HIV. V was cut by 6 bases and J by 4 bases, with 15 bases left in between. This CDR3 has 14 residues. Germline V gene data show CDR1 as MNHNY and CDR2 as SVGAGI (reference sequence). Researchers ran immunoSEQ v3.0 at survey level. Profiling relied on immunoSEQ multiplex PCR, and the TCRdb table lists in-frame clones only, not all of them. The table records about 33,000 clones, approximately 96% of them present only once. Findings of the study overall: Following ART, diversity rose but still fell short of transplant donor controls. It was observed that HIV repertoires exhibited narrower CDR3 length ranges than controls.

One or more pre-ART and two or more post-ART PBMC samples were available from each donor. The origin of this receptor is a man aged 25-40 years with HIV. The sequencing here drew on unsorted PBMCs, taken 6.6 years after starting antiretroviral therapy. V usage is TRBV6-6 and J usage is TRBJ1-2; no definite D call. Written as DNA, the CDR3 is TGTGCCAGCAGCGACCCCCCGGGAGGCTATGGCTACACCTTC. This sequence encodes CASSDPPGGYGYTF.